A single sample gave rise to the 6 T cell receptor beta chains below, sequenced in a study of glioma-infiltrating T cells after dendritic cell vaccination. Noted time point: after dendritic cell vaccination, including at tumor progression/relapse. Assay used: immunoSEQ multiplex PCR; TCRdb lists only in-frame clones, some missing. The sample has about 50,000 clones; 70% to 90% are singletons. The specimen comprised blood, sampled after dendritic cell vaccination. Source of these receptors: a human donor with glioblastoma.

The table lists this clone with a count of one. J is TRBJ2-7 and V is TRBV5-1, with 8 bases matching TRBD1. Per germline, CDR1 SGHRS and CDR2 YFSETQ. The CDR3 is made up of 17 amino acids. Unmatched junction bases numbered 10, after V lost 1 base and J lost 1 base. This CDR3 reads CASSLILGTGTSYEQYF. The CDR3 DNA sequence: TGCGCCAGCAGCTTGATCCTTGGGACAGGAACATCCTACGAGCAGTACTTC.

The chain has TRBV5-4 and TRBJ2-1; TRBD2 matches at 13 bases. V shed 2 bases, J shed 2 bases, and the junction held 4 bases outside the gene matches. The germline gives CDR1 SGHNT, CDR2 YYREEE (reference sequence). The CDR3 is 17 amino acids. The CDR3 DNA reads as TGTGCCAGCAGCTTACAACTAGCGGGAGGGACCTACAATGAGCAGTTCTTC. Amino acids: CASSLQLAGGTYNEQFF.

V gene TRBV5-1 combines with J gene TRBJ2-2, with 10 bases lining up with TRBD2. CDR3 length: 18 amino acids. Germline V gives CDR1 SGHRS, CDR2 YFSETQ. The ends lost 4 bases at V and 1 base at J; junction bases unmatched: 10. The CDR3 reads CASSPVILAGGNTGELFF. CDR3 in DNA: TGCGCCAGCAGCCCCGTGATATTAGCGGGAGGGAACACCGGGGAGCTGTTTTTT.

The chain couples TRBV7-2 to TRBJ2-2; 13 nucleotides line up with TRBD2. This CDR3 comprises 19 residues. Germline loops: CDR1 SGHTA, CDR2 FQGNSA. V shed 3 bases and J 4 bases; nucleotides not matched to a gene: 11. The CDR3 bases are TGTGCCAGCAGCTTTCGTCGCACTAGCGGGAGGGCGGTCACCGGGGAGCTGTTTTTT. Its protein is CASSFRRTSGRAVTGELFF.

The genes are TRBV29-1 and TRBJ1-2, with D perhaps TRBD1 (5 bases). This CDR3 contains 14 residues. V lost 2 bases, J lost 7 bases, and 17 bases lay in between. CDR1 is SQVTM, CDR2 ANQGSEA, per germline. CDR3 loop: CSVEILLQGGGYTF. The CDR3 DNA is TGCAGCGTTGAAATCTTGTTGCAGGGTGGTGGCTACACCTTC.

The chain has TRBV19 and TRBJ1-1; the match to TRBD1 covers 7 bases. The germline V gene has CDR1 LNHDA and CDR2 SQIVND (reference sequence). V was pared by 6 bases and J by 4 bases, with 5 bases of the junction left unmatched. CDR3 length equals 13 residues. The CDR3 here is CASSRGGFTEAFF. DNA of the CDR3: TGTGCCAGTAGCCGAGGGGGCTTCACTGAAGCTTTCTTT.